This T cell receptor (beta chain) emerged from a study of blood T cell repertoires in COVID-19. At the level of the study: Nucleic acid was either cDNA or gDNA, and it came from T cells, B-cell-depleted T cells, or PBMCs.

The age range of participants was about 18 to 95 years, with residence in 20 to 25 US areas. Either two negative PCRs, clearance, or symptom resolution qualified Cohort 3 donors as recovered. This clone was counted only a few times. Distinct nucleotide sequences in the sample also encode this CDR3. Produced via immunoSEQ multiplex PCR; TCRdb's table is partial and in-frame only. The sample holds approximately 350,000 clones, roughly four fifths seen once. The CDR3 runs 13 residues. CDR1 and CDR2 from the germline V gene are LNHDA and SQIVND (reference sequence). V lost 3 bases to trimming and J lost 0 bases, with 6 bases between them.

J is TRBJ2-7 and V is TRBV19; a weak D match, TRBD2 (6 bases). Sequencing input: PBMCs or T cells enriched from blood (not recorded which). The sequence came from a woman in her fifties or sixties who had recovered from COVID-19. The CDR3 is CASSIGSSYEQYF. Written as DNA, the CDR3 is TGTGCCAGTAGTATCGGGAGCTCCTACGAGCAGTACTTC.